This T cell receptor (beta chain) was observed in a study of OX40 agonist ivuxolimab in advanced cancers. Study as a whole: The patients received agonistic anti-OX40 (CD134) antibody ivuxolimab. At 0.01 to 10 mg/kg, ivuxolimab was administered intravenously to patients every 2 weeks. Study-wide findings and caveats: Clonal expansion in partial responders at 0.1-3.0 mg/kg ranked among the lowest. At doses 0.1 to 3.0 mg/kg, CD4+ and CD8+ clones expanded.

As to this clone: Its antigen remains unidentified.

Profiling relied on immunoSEQ multiplex PCR, and the TCRdb table lists in-frame clones only, not all of them. The sample records approximately 25,000 clones, 80% to 90% being singletons. The sequences come from CD4+ or CD8+ T cells sorted from blood, collected in a trial of the OX40 agonist ivuxolimab. The receptor comes from an adult with an advanced solid tumor such as melanoma, head and neck, liver or kidney cancer.

The CDR3, as DNA: TGTGCCAGCGGGCTCGACTCTGGAAACACCATATATTTT. As protein: CASGLDSGNTIYF. V gene TRBV9 combines with J gene TRBJ1-3; D unresolved. This CDR3 region has 13 residues. Germline V CDR1 and CDR2: SGDLS, YYNGEE. Trimming pared 7 bases from V and 0 bases from J, leaving 8 bases between.